Below, one TCR beta chain is given with its context. In the original analysis: Estimation of nucleated cell counts relied on the amplification of reference gene primers. Generated by immunoSEQ multiplex PCR, the TCRdb table keeps only in-frame clones and is missing some. For V, J and clone size, that table is used; D and trimming come from the DNA. The sample gives 200,000 to 250,000 clones, 83% of which show up once; around 1.3% is in the top ten. The data were taken from a study of blood T cell repertoires in COVID-19. Whole-study context: Sites across the United States, Italy and Spain contributed samples from acute and convalescent COVID-19.

V was pared by 3 bases and J by 2 bases, with 12 bases between. Germline lookup yields CDR1 SGHRS and CDR2 YFSETQ. CDR3 size: 14 residues. Seattle-derived patients entered the study during active infection and were followed longitudinally. The sequence was collected from a woman in her 30s with COVID-19, enrolled during active disease. Sequenced material: peripheral blood. The chain combines TRBV5-1 with TRBJ2-7; TRBD1 is a possible D gene (5 bases). The CDR3 region is CASSSLTATYEQYF. Written as DNA, the CDR3 is TGCGCCAGCAGCTCCCTGACAGCTACCTACGAGCAGTACTTC.